This T cell receptor beta chain comes out of a study of spatial heterogeneity in lung cancer. Across the whole study: Beta-chain sequences were consistently detected more often than alpha-chain sequences. Across the raw uncorrected reads, a unique TCR and UMI combination was observed, on average, more than ten times. Whole-study findings and limits: Among blood samples, ubiquitous expanded tumor TCRs appeared more at resection than at follow-up.

TCRdb re-called the 5' RACE reads with MiXCR, one entry per CDR3 protein. The sample records tens of thousands of distinct CDR3 sequences, less than 15% being singletons. The CDR3 consists of 15 residues. Germline-derived CDR1 and CDR2 are LGHDT and YNNKEL (reference sequence). V dropped 5 bases and J dropped 0 bases, with 13 bases sitting between them. As to time point: sample taken at primary tumor resection. The sequenced material consisted of unsorted whole RNA from tumor, nontumor lung or frozen PBMC. Samples were donated by 72 untreated early-stage non-small cell lung cancer patients. This clonotype was observed once. The antigen remains undetermined.

Sequenced material: PBMCs, taken at surgery. This clonotype originated in a male donor with early-stage non-small cell lung cancer. This sequence joins TRBV3-1 and TRBJ2-5; no reliable D call. CDR3 bases: TGTGCCAGCAGCTTGGCCCGCCCCAACCAAGAGACCCAGTACTTC. Protein product: CASSLARPNQETQYF.